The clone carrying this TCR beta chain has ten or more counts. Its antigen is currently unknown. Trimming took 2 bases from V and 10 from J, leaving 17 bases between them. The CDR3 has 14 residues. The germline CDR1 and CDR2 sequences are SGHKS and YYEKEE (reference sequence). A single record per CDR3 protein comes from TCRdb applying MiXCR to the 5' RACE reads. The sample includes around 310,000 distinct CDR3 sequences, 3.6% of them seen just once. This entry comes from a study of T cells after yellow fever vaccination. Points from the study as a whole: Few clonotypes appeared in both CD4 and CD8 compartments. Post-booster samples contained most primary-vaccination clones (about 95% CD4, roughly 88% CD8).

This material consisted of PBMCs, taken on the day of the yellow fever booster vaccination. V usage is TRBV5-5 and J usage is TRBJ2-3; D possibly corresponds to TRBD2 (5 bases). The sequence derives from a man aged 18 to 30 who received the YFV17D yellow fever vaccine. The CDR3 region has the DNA TGTGCCAGCAGCTTTGGGAGTGGGGATAGCCCGCAGTATTTT. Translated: CASSFGSGDSPQYF.